The next 31 T cell receptor beta chains were all read from a single sample in a study of CD8 T cells in ankylosing spondylitis. TCRdb re-called the 5' RACE reads through MiXCR, storing one row per CDR3 protein. Here the sample spans some 40,000 distinct CDR3 sequences, 2.5% to 3.5% being singletons. Sample: blood, either unsorted or a sorted T cell fraction (not recorded which). The receptors derive from a male donor with ankylosing spondylitis or in good health (not recorded which).

In this sample, this clonotype is medium-sized (0.01 to 0.1%). The chain uses TRBV9 and TRBJ2-2; the match to TRBD2 covers 12 bases. Trimming removed 3 bases from V and 6 bases from J; junction bases left unmatched: 6. This CDR3 is 16 amino acids long. Germline loops: CDR1 SGDLS, CDR2 YYNGEE. The CDR3 is CASSARLAGVSGELFF. The CDR3 DNA reads TGTGCCAGCAGCGCCCGACTAGCGGGAGTTTCCGGGGAGCTGTTTTTT.

This clonotype was recorded at least ten times. The chain links TRBV9 to TRBJ1-1, with a possible D match to TRBD1 (6 bases). The germline V and J ends were trimmed by 2 bases and 6 bases, with 14 bases remaining between them. This CDR3 spans 14 amino acids. Per germline, CDR1 SGDLS and CDR2 YYNGEE. CDR3 bases: TGTGCCAGCAGCGTGACGTTGGGGGGCGCTGAAGCTTTCTTT. This translates into CASSVTLGGAEAFF.

This clonotype came up many times. The V gene is TRBV9, the J gene TRBJ2-2; 9 bases are shared with TRBD2. Per germline, CDR1 SGDLS and CDR2 YYNGEE. V gave up 4 bases and J gave up 0 bases; unmatched junction bases: 13. CDR3 size: 19 residues. CDR3 protein: CASSQSPPPSGTNTGELFF. CDR3 bases: TGTGCCAGCAGCCAGTCCCCCCCGCCTAGCGGGACGAACACCGGGGAGCTGTTTTTT.

This clonotype was found many times. The chain links TRBV9 to TRBJ1-4; tentatively, D is TRBD1 (6 bases). The V gene lost 3 bases and the J gene lost 7 bases, with 13 bases spanning the gap. CDR1 and CDR2 from the germline V gene are SGDLS and YYNGEE. This CDR3 has 14 residues. The CDR3, as DNA: TGTGCCAGCAGCGCCGAGGGGGTGTTTGAAAAACTGTTTTTT. This encodes CASSAEGVFEKLFF. Full variable domain (outside the CDR3, taken from reference TRBV9 and TRBJ1-4): DSGVTQTPKHLITATGQRVTLRCSPRSGDLSVYWYQQSLDQGLQFLIQYYNGEERAKGNILERFSAQQFPDLHSELNLSSLELGDSALYFCASSAEGVFEKLFFGSGTQLSVL.

This clonotype came up many times. The chain links TRBV9 to TRBJ2-3; tentative D call: TRBD1 (5 bases). This CDR3 region has 13 residues. The germline V gene encodes CDR1 SGDLS and CDR2 YYNGEE. Trimming took 0 bases from V and 9 from J, leaving 11 bases between them. As DNA, the CDR3 is TGTGCCAGCAGCGTAGGGACACCGGCAACGCAGTATTTT. Encoded protein: CASSVGTPATQYF.

This clonotype came up many times. V and J are TRBV9 and TRBJ2-2; D not certain. The CDR3 length is 16 residues. V was trimmed by 0 bases and J by 2 bases, leaving 11 bases between them. Germline lookup yields CDR1 SGDLS and CDR2 YYNGEE. Here the CDR3 reads CASSVGLGLNTGELFF. The CDR3 coding sequence is TGTGCCAGCAGCGTAGGTCTGGGCCTTAACACCGGGGAGCTGTTTTTT.

This clonotype has at least ten counts. V gene TRBV9 combines with J gene TRBJ2-2; D is unresolved. Germline V CDR1 and CDR2: SGDLS, YYNGEE. CDR3 size: 16 residues. Trimming took 0 bases from V and 1 from J, leaving 10 bases between them. In DNA, the CDR3 is TGTGCCAGCAGCGTAGCTCCCCAAGTGAACACCGGGGAGCTGTTTTTT. Its translation: CASSVAPQVNTGELFF.

This clonotype was detected many times. The chain uses TRBV9 and TRBJ1-6, with 8 bases identical to TRBD1. Germline CDR1 is SGDLS and CDR2 is YYNGEE. This CDR3 contains 14 residues. Trimming took 3 bases from V and 7 from J; bases not matched to a gene: 3. In nucleotides, the CDR3 is TGTGCCAGCAGCGGGACAGGGCCGAATTCACCCCTCCACTTT. Its protein is CASSGTGPNSPLHF.

This clonotype occurred many times. The chain employs TRBV7-3 and TRBJ2-7; 7 bases agree with TRBD1. CDR1 is SGHTA, CDR2 FQGTGA, per germline. This CDR3 is 12 amino acids long. The V and J ends lost 5 bases and 5 bases, in that order; junction bases with no gene match: 3. The chain's CDR3 is CASSPTGNEQYV. The CDR3 DNA is TGTGCCAGCAGCCCGACAGGGAACGAGCAGTACGTC.

This clonotype was seen many times. The chain recombines TRBV9 with TRBJ2-1; 8 nucleotides line up with TRBD2. This CDR3 is 16 amino acids long. Losses at the gene ends were 3 bases for V and 2 bases for J; bases not matched to a gene: 7. CDR1 is SGDLS and CDR2 is YYNGEE in the germline V gene. CDR3 nucleotides: TGTGCCAGCAGCGCCATTAGCGGGGTCGCCTACAATGAGCAGTTCTTC. It specifies CASSAISGVAYNEQFF.

This clonotype has a handful of counts. The chain has TRBV9 and TRBJ2-1, with a weak D call TRBD1 (6 bases). Germline lookup yields CDR1 SGDLS and CDR2 YYNGEE. The CDR3 covers 12 residues. Trimming took 4 bases from V and 8 from J, leaving 10 bases between them. CDR3: CASSPTGYEQFF. CDR3 coding DNA: TGTGCCAGCAGCCCAACAGGGTATGAGCAGTTCTTC.

The table lists this clonotype with many counts. The chain combines TRBV9 with TRBJ2-1; weak D call: TRBD2 (6 bases). The ends were cut back, 5 bases at V and 12 bases at J, with 15 bases in the middle. CDR3 size: 12 residues. Germline lookup yields CDR1 SGDLS and CDR2 YYNGEE. The CDR3 protein is CASSGTAGGQFF. The CDR3 region has the DNA TGTGCCAGCAGTGGGACTGCGGGTGGGCAGTTCTTC.

The rearrangement links TRBV9 to TRBJ2-5, with 14 bases identical to TRBD2. V was pared by 4 bases and J by 1 base, with 3 bases of the junction left unmatched. The CDR3 loop spans 16 amino acids. Germline CDR1 is SGDLS and CDR2 is YYNGEE. The CDR3 reads CASSYGTSGSQETQYF. In DNA form, the CDR3 reads TGTGCCAGCAGCTATGGGACTAGCGGGAGCCAAGAGACCCAGTACTTC.

The rearrangement joins TRBV9 to TRBJ1-4; 7 nucleotides match TRBD1. Per the germline V gene, CDR1 is SGDLS and CDR2 is YYNGEE. The CDR3 spans 16 residues. The ends lost 3 bases at V and 5 bases at J; junction bases unmatched: 10. CDR3 amino acids: CASSGPPDRDNEKLFF. The CDR3 nucleotides are TGTGCCAGCAGCGGCCCCCCAGACAGGGACAATGAAAAACTGTTTTTT.

This clonotype was detected many times. The chain employs TRBV9 and TRBJ2-3; 7 bases are shared with TRBD1. V shed 2 bases and J 0 bases; nucleotides not matched to a gene: 3. Germline-derived CDR1 and CDR2 are SGDLS and YYNGEE. The CDR3 spans 15 residues. CDR3 in DNA: TGTGCCAGCAGCGTGACAGGGCAAAGCACAGATACGCAGTATTTT. This gives the protein CASSVTGQSTDTQYF. Complete variable domain (other parts from reference TRBV9 and TRBJ2-3): DSGVTQTPKHLITATGQRVTLRCSPRSGDLSVYWYQQSLDQGLQFLIQYYNGEERAKGNILERFSAQQFPDLHSELNLSSLELGDSALYFCASSVTGQSTDTQYFGPGTRLTVL.

This clonotype was picked up many times. This chain links TRBV9 with TRBJ1-1, with 10 bases identical to TRBD1. V lost 3 bases, J lost 5 bases, and 7 bases stayed unmatched. From germline, CDR1 is SGDLS and CDR2 YYNGEE. CDR3 size: 15 residues. This chain's CDR3 is CASSAQTGGWTEAFF. In DNA form, the CDR3 reads TGTGCCAGCAGCGCACAGACAGGGGGCTGGACTGAAGCTTTCTTT.

By share of the sample, this clonotype is medium-sized. The chain recombines TRBV9 with TRBJ2-3; 8 bases are shared with TRBD1. CDR1 and CDR2 (germline): SGDLS, YYNGEE. The CDR3 is made up of 16 amino acids. With V trimmed by 3 bases and J by 0 bases, 6 bases remained unmatched. For the CDR3, the DNA is TGTGCCAGCAGCGACCCGGGGACAGGTAGCACAGATACGCAGTATTTT. Its protein is CASSDPGTGSTDTQYF.

This clonotype was recorded at least ten times. This chain joins TRBV9 and TRBJ2-1; TRBD2 might be the D (6 bases). Germline V gene data show CDR1 as SGDLS and CDR2 as YYNGEE. V lost 4 bases and J 7 bases, leaving 21 bases between the germline ends. This CDR3 contains 16 residues. The DNA for the CDR3 is TGTGCCAGCAGCTACGCAGCGGGCAGGGCTGGGAATGAGCAGTTCTTC. Encoded protein: CASSYAAGRAGNEQFF.

This clonotype was detected ten times or more. V usage is TRBV9 and J usage is TRBJ2-2; D is undetermined. The germline V and J ends were trimmed by 0 bases and 4 bases, with 7 bases remaining between them. CDR1 is SGDLS and CDR2 is YYNGEE in the germline V gene. The CDR3 is made up of 14 amino acids. This CDR3 reads CASSVGTPTGELFF. CDR3 bases: TGTGCCAGCAGCGTAGGGACCCCCACCGGGGAGCTGTTTTTT.

This clonotype was observed many times. The chain employs TRBV9 and TRBJ2-5; TRBD2 aligns across 7 bases. The germline V gene encodes CDR1 SGDLS and CDR2 YYNGEE. V lost 0 bases and J lost 4; bases outside the gene matches: 6. The CDR3 runs 15 residues. The CDR3 loop reads CASSVAGGRGETQYF. The CDR3 DNA sequence: TGTGCCAGCAGCGTAGCGGGAGGAAGGGGAGAGACCCAGTACTTC.

Ten or more counts support this clonotype. The chain joins TRBV9 to TRBJ2-1; no clear D. Trimming stripped 1 base from V and 2 bases from J, with 13 bases between. CDR3 length equals 16 residues. CDR1 and CDR2 (germline): SGDLS, YYNGEE. The CDR3 coding sequence is TGTGCCAGCAGCGTACGAGAAGATGGGACCTACAATGAGCAGTTCTTC. Translated: CASSVREDGTYNEQFF.

This clonotype was counted at least ten times. The J gene is TRBJ2-2, the V gene TRBV9, with D perhaps matching TRBD1 (6 bases). This CDR3 has 16 amino acids. Germline-derived CDR1 and CDR2 are SGDLS and YYNGEE. Deletions cut 0 bases from V and 0 bases from J, with 9 bases between. The CDR3 region is CASSVGGTPNTGELFF. The CDR3 region has the DNA TGTGCCAGCAGCGTAGGTGGGACACCGAACACCGGGGAGCTGTTTTTT. The full variable domain, completed using reference TRBV9 and TRBJ2-2, is DSGVTQTPKHLITATGQRVTLRCSPRSGDLSVYWYQQSLDQGLQFLIQYYNGEERAKGNILERFSAQQFPDLHSELNLSSLELGDSALYFCASSVGGTPNTGELFFGEGSRLTVL.

This clonotype was detected many times. V and J are TRBV9 and TRBJ2-5, with D possibly matching TRBD2 (6 bases). CDR1 is SGDLS and CDR2 is YYNGEE in the germline V gene. This CDR3 spans 14 amino acids. Trimming took off 0 bases at V and 5 bases at J, with 11 bases between the two ends. CDR3 DNA sequence: TGTGCCAGCAGCGTAGCTTTAGGGAGGGAGACCCAGTACTTC. Protein product: CASSVALGRETQYF.

Ten or more counts support this clonotype. The chain joins TRBV9 to TRBJ2-3; perhaps TRBD2 as D (6 bases). CDR1 SGDLS and CDR2 YYNGEE come from the germline V gene. The CDR3 spans 14 residues. The V end lost 4 bases, the J end lost 0 bases, and 9 bases lay between the germline ends. CDR3 amino acids: CASSLGRSTDTQYF. In nucleotides, the CDR3 is TGTGCCAGCAGCCTAGGGAGGAGCACAGATACGCAGTATTTT.

This clonotype has ten or more counts. The J gene is TRBJ2-3, the V gene TRBV9, with 9 nucleotides matching TRBD1. Germline assignment: CDR1 SGDLS and CDR2 YYNGEE. This CDR3 comprises 14 residues. After removal of 5 bases from V and 3 bases from J, the junction contained 4 bases not matched to a gene. The CDR3 region has the DNA TGTGCCAGCAGAGGGACAGGGACGACAGATACGCAGTATTTT. It yields the protein CASRGTGTTDTQYF.

This clonotype was observed a handful of times. This chain links TRBV9 with TRBJ1-3, with D perhaps TRBD1 (6 bases). The CDR3 covers 15 residues. Trimming cost V 1 base and J 4 bases, with 12 bases left between them. Germline V gene sequence: CDR1 SGDLS, CDR2 YYNGEE. CDR3 nucleotides: TGTGCCAGCAGCGTATGGGGGCAGGGAGGAAACACCATATATTTT. Protein product: CASSVWGQGGNTIYF. Based on the CDR3 plus reference TRBV9 and TRBJ1-3, the full variable domain is DSGVTQTPKHLITATGQRVTLRCSPRSGDLSVYWYQQSLDQGLQFLIQYYNGEERAKGNILERFSAQQFPDLHSELNLSSLELGDSALYFCASSVWGQGGNTIYFGEGSWLTVV.

This clonotype was observed at least ten times. The chain employs TRBV9 and TRBJ1-5, with no clear D. The CDR3 has 13 residues. With 4 bases removed from V and 5 bases from J, the gap between germline ends came to 10 bases. Germline V gene sequence: CDR1 SGDLS, CDR2 YYNGEE. The CDR3 loop is CASSPHSDQPQHF. As DNA, the CDR3 is TGTGCCAGCAGCCCCCACAGTGATCAGCCCCAGCATTTT.

This clonotype was detected ten times or more. The genes are TRBV9 and TRBJ2-2, with 9 bases aligning to TRBD1. Germline V gene data show CDR1 as SGDLS and CDR2 as YYNGEE. The junction had 7 bases not matched to a gene; V was cut back by 4 bases and J by 3 bases. The CDR3 is 16 amino acids. The CDR3 sequence is CASSSEGQGHTGELFF. CDR3 in DNA: TGTGCCAGCAGCTCGGAAGGACAGGGGCACACCGGGGAGCTGTTTTTT.

The chain uses TRBV9 and TRBJ2-1; TRBD2 matches 13 bases. V was pared by 0 bases and J by 2 bases, with 8 bases of the junction left unmatched. CDR1 and CDR2 (germline): SGDLS, YYNGEE. CDR3 length: 19 amino acids. Here the CDR3 reads CASSVEGLAGFGAYNEQFF. CDR3 bases: TGTGCCAGCAGCGTAGAGGGACTAGCGGGATTTGGGGCCTACAATGAGCAGTTCTTC.

At least ten counts were recorded for this clonotype. V gene TRBV9 combines with J gene TRBJ1-1, with unresolved D. Between the trimmed V and J ends, which lost 4 bases and 2 bases, there was a span of 12 bases. This CDR3 has 14 amino acids. Germline V gene lookup returns CDR1 SGDLS and CDR2 YYNGEE. The CDR3 sequence: CASSRTTGNTEAFF. CDR3 nucleotide sequence: TGTGCCAGCAGCAGGACGACGGGTAACACTGAAGCTTTCTTT. The variable domain in full, with the rest retrieved from reference TRBV9 and TRBJ1-1, is DSGVTQTPKHLITATGQRVTLRCSPRSGDLSVYWYQQSLDQGLQFLIQYYNGEERAKGNILERFSAQQFPDLHSELNLSSLELGDSALYFCASSRTTGNTEAFFGQGTRLTVV.

This clonotype was counted at least ten times. The chain combines TRBV21-1 with TRBJ2-3; the table gives TRBD1 as D, unverified against the DNA. TRBV21-1 is termed a pseudogene. This CDR3 contains 15 residues. The CDR3 reads CASSKFGGLPDTQYF. The CDR3 DNA is TGTGCCAGCAGCAAATTCGGGGGGCTTCCAGATACGCAGTATTTT.